This T cell receptor beta chain was identified during a study of blood T cells in healthy people across ages (dated by TCRdb to between 2014 and 2017). For the study in its entirety: Template switching captured roughly one uniquely barcoded TCR beta cDNA molecule per two T cells in model experiments. Donors of different ages were randomly distributed across sequencing lanes to avoid experimental bias. Age-related changes in TCR beta repertoire diversity were measured in the study by deep sequencing normalized with unique cDNA molecular identifiers. Two additional independent replicas of 1 million unique cDNA reads from the same blood draw were analyzed for two donors (one aged 18 to 30 and one aged 80 or older). Four age groups were formed from the donors: young (average roughly 15 years), middle-aged (around 41), aged (about 68) and long-lived (more than 75). What the work shows at the level of the full study, not this receptor alone: Bulk unsorted PBMC profiling prevented conclusive comparison of naive and antigen-experienced compartments. Because donor CMV infection status was unknown, age-related changes in expanded clonotypes were potentially confounded. Compared with the aged group, more naive CD4+ T cells, fewer expanded clones and increased TCR diversity were shown by the long-lived group, suggesting age selection. Estimates of total diversity based on one million sequenced T cells were considered lower bounds and underestimates. As age increased, observed TCR beta diversity per million T cells dropped in a roughly linear way, and a significant reduction was already evident by age 40. A strong correlation was found between observed TCR beta diversity and the percentage of naive T cells measured by flow cytometry.

Library preparation employed 5' RACE. Sequencing instrument: Illumina HiSeq 2500. The second PCR ran for about 6 to 11 cycles and used a J-beta primer mix along with a sample-barcoded 5' primer. A unique molecular identifier was introduced onto each TCR beta cDNA molecule by a template-switch 5' adaptor carrying 12 random nucleotides. Each sample yielded at least 3 million CDR3-containing paired-end reads. The Mint cDNA synthesis kit, primed by a TRBC-specific oligonucleotide, was used to synthesize first-strand cDNA from all RNA. After uracil-DNA glycosylase treatment, a first 18-cycle PCR used universal primers M1SS and BC2_uni_R on all cDNA. On the authors' methods: Normalization of each sample was performed by random selection of 1 million high-quality reads, each carrying a distinct molecular identifier. Instead of being binned into consensus sequences, reads with shared molecular identifiers were discarded. MiTCR, with a Q25 quality threshold and the strictest error-elimination algorithm, was used for CDR3 identification, clonotype clustering and error correction. A nonparametric unseen species model using Euler transformation provided a lower-bound estimate of total TCR beta diversity. TCRdb ran its own pipeline on the public reads, namely fastp trimming at Q25 and MiXCR clone calling, and kept in-frame beta chains. Rows matching on CDR3 protein sequence are summarized as one entry with the most common DNA and genes. TCRdb's processing, not the authors' own work, is the source of the V and J calls. The sample table contains 800,000 or so distinct CDR3 sequences; only one count was recorded for about half of them. 18% of the sample rests with the top ten.

At the junction V is shortened by 6 bases and J by 5 bases; bases outside the gene matches: 8. The germline V gene supplies CDR1 SQVTM and CDR2 ANQGSEA. From the cysteine up to the phenylalanine, the CDR3 has a length of 14 residues. Only the CDR3 portion is preserved as DNA: 42 bases, with reading frame beginning at the first base. Details on this clonotype: Its antigen specificity is not known. Base quality data are lacking; no much larger clone is found one base away.

The 39 donors, aged about 6 to 100 years, were systemically healthy Caucasian individuals from Russia. Each donor gave roughly 9 milliliters of peripheral blood, drawn into EDTA-treated Vacutainer tubes. Ficoll-Paque density-gradient centrifugation was used to isolate PBMCs, with at least 6.5 million per sample. Trizol reagent was used to extract total RNA from PBMCs, with at least 6 micrograms per sample. For every donor, an aliquot of PBMCs went through flow cytometry to measure the percentages of naive CD45RAhigh/CD27high T cells. The receptor was derived from a man at least 80 years old in good health. Rearrangement joined TRBV29-1 to TRBJ2-2; 8 central bases correspond to TRBD2. What was sequenced was blood. The DNA reads as follows: TGCAGCGTACAAGCGGGAGTAGATACCGGGGAGCTGTTTTTT. The encoded protein is CSVQAGVDTGELFF.